This T cell receptor beta chain was retrieved from a study of CD8 T cells in Susac syndrome. Across the whole study: At the time their blood was drawn, patients with Susac syndrome were either therapy-naive, on corticosteroids (with some of them also receiving intravenous immunoglobulin), or on intravenous immunoglobulin alone.

Random hexamers were used to reverse transcribe roughly 0.45 to 1 ug of RNA. immunoSEQ multiplex PCR amplified TCR beta CDR3 across 54 Vbeta, 13 Jbeta. One entry per CDR3 protein, called by TCRdb with MiXCR from the immunoSEQ multiplex PCR reads. Of around 110,000 distinct CDR3 sequences in the sample, over 90% are singletons; the top ten hold less than 0.15%. Germline V gene data show CDR1 as MDHEN and CDR2 as SYDVKM. V was pared by 2 bases and J by 7 bases, with 12 bases of the junction left unmatched. The CDR3 totals 19 residues. TCR beta sequences were obtained from blood CD8+ and CD4+ T cells. The patients with Susac syndrome satisfied recently defined diagnostic criteria for either definite or probable disease.

Sequencing was performed on CD4+ T cells from PBMCs. The V and J genes are TRBV28 and TRBJ2-3; 16 positions match TRBD2. The origin of this receptor is a human donor with Susac syndrome. The CDR3: CASSLRGTSGRAYLHTQYF. The CDR3 DNA reads TGTGCCAGCAGTTTACGGGGGACTAGCGGGAGGGCCTATCTTCATACGCAGTATTTT.